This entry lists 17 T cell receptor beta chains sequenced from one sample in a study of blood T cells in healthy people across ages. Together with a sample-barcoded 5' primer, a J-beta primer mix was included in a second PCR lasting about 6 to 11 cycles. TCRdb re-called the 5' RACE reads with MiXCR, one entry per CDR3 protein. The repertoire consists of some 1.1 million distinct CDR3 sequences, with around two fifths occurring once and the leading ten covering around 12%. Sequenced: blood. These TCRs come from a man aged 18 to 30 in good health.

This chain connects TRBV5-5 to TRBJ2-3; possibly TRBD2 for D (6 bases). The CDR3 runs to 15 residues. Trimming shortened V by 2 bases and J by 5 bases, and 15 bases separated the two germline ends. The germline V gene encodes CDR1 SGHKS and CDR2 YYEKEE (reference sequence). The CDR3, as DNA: TGTGCCAGCAGCTTTCCAATGGCGGGGAGAGATACGCAGTATTTT. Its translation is CASSFPMAGRDTQYF.

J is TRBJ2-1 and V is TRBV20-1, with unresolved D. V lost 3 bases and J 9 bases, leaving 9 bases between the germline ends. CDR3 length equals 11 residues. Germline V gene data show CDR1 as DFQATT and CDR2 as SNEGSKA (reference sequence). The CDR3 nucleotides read TGCAGTGCTAGTAAAGTTTTTGAGCAGTTCTTC. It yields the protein CSASKVFEQFF.

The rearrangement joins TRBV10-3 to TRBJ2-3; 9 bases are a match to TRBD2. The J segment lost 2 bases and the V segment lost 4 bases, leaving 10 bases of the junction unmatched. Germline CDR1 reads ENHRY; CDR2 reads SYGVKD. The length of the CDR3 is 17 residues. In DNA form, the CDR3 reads TGTGCCATCAGTGGACGACTAGCGGACCGACTCACAGATACGCAGTATTTT. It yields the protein CAISGRLADRLTDTQYF.

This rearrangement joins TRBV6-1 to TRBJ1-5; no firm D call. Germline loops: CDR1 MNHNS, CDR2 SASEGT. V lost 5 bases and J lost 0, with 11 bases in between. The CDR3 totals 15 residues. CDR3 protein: CASSLRPNSNQPQHF. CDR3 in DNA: TGTGCCAGCAGTCTTCGACCTAATAGCAATCAGCCCCAGCATTTT.

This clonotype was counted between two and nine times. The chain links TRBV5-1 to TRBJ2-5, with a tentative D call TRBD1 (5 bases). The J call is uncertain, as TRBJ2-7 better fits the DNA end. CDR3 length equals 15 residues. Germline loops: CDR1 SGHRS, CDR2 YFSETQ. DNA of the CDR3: TGCGCCAGCAGCTTGGCCCAGGGTTCGTCCTACGAGCAGTACTTC. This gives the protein CASSLAQGSSYEQYF.

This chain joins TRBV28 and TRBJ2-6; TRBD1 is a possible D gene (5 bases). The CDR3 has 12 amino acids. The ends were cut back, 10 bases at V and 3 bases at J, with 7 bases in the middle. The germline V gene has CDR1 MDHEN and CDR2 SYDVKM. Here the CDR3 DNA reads TGTGCCACCAGGGTTGGGGCCAACGTCCTGACTTTC. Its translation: CATRVGANVLTF.

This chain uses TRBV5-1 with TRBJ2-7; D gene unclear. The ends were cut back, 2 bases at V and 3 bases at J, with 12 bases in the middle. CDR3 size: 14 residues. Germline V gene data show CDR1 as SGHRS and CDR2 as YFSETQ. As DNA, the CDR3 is TGCGCCAGCAGCTTAACTAATTTTTTCTACGAGCAGTACTTC. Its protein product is CASSLTNFFYEQYF. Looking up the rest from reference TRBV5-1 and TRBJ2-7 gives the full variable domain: KAGVTQTPRYLIKTRGQQVTLSCSPISGHRSVSWYQQTPGQGLQFLFEYFSETQRNKGNFPGRFSGRQFSNSRSEMNVSTLELGDSALYLCASSLTNFFYEQYFGPGTRLTVT.

CDR3 nucleotide sequence: TGTGCCACCAGCAGAGACACGAACAGGGCGTCAACTAATGAAAAACTGTTTTTT. Protein product: CATSRDTNRASTNEKLFF. The rearrangement joins TRBV15 to TRBJ1-4; perhaps TRBD1 as D (6 bases). There are 18 residues in the CDR3. CDR1 and CDR2 (germline): LNHNV, YYDKDF (reference sequence). Trimming shortened V by 0 bases and J by 0 bases, and 14 bases separated the two germline ends.

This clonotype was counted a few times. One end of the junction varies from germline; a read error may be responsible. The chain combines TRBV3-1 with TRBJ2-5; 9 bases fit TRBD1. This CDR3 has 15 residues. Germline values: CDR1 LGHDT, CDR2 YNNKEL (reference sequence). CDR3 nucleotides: TGTGCCAGTAGCCAACAGACAGGGGGGCAAGAGACCCAGTACTTC. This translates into CASSQQTGGQETQYF.

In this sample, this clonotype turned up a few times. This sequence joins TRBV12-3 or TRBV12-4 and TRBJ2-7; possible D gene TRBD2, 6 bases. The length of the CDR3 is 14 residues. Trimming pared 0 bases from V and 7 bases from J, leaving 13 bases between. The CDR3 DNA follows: TGTGCCAGCAGTTTAGCCCGGGAGATGAATGAGCAGTACTTC. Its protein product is CASSLAREMNEQYF.

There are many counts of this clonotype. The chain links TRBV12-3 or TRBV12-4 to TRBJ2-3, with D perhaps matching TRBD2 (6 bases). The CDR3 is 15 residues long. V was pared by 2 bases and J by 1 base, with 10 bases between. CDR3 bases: TGTGCCAGCAGTTTAACGGGGGAAGGCACAGATACGCAGTATTTT. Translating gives CASSLTGEGTDTQYF.

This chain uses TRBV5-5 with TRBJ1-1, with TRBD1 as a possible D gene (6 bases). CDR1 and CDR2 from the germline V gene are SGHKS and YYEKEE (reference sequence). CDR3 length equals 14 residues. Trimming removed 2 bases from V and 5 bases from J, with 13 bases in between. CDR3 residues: CASSFPGAKTEAFF. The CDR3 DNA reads TGTGCCAGCAGCTTTCCGGGGGCTAAAACTGAAGCTTTCTTT.

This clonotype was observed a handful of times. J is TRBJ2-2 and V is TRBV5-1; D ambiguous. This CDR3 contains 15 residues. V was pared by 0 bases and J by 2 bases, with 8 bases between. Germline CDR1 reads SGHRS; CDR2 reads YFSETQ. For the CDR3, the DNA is TGCGCCAGCAGCTTGGGTGTGATAAACACCGGGGAGCTGTTTTTT. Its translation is CASSLGVINTGELFF.

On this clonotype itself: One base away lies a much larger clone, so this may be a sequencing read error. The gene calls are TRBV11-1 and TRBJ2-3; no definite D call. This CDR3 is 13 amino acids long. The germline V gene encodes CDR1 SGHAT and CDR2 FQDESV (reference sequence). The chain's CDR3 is CASGLVGADTQYF. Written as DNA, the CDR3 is TGTGCCAGCGGCTTAGTGGGTGCAGATACGCAGTATTTT.

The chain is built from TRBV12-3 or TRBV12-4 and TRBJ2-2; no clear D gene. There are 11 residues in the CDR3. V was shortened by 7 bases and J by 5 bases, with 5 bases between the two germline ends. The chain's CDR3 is CASTETGELFF. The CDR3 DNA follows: TGTGCCAGCACCGAGACCGGGGAGCTGTTTTTT.

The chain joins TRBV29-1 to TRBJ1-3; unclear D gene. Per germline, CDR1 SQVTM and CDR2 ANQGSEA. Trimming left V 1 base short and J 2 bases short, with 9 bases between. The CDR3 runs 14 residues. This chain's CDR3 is CSVEARLAGNTIYF. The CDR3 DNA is TGCAGCGTTGAAGCCCGCCTGGCTGGAAACACCATATATTTT.

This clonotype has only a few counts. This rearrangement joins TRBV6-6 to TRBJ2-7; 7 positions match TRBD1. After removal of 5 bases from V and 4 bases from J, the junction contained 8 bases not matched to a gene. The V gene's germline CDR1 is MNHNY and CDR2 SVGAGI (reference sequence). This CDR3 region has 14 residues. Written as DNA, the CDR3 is TGTGCCAGCAGTCTTACGGGACAGTATTACGAGCAGTACTTC. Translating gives CASSLTGQYYEQYF.